This T cell receptor (beta chain) was retrieved from a study of blood T cell repertoires in COVID-19. Assay used: immunoSEQ multiplex PCR; TCRdb lists only in-frame clones, some missing. There are about 180,000 clones in the sample; about 91% occur only once, and roughly 4% lies in the top ten. The germline CDR1 and CDR2 sequences are SEHNR and FQNEAQ (reference sequence). With 5 bases clipped from V and 1 base from J, the junction kept 12 bases outside the gene matches. This CDR3 contains 18 residues. Sequencing was done on a sample of peripheral blood. The V gene is TRBV7-9, the J gene TRBJ1-2, with 11 bases matching TRBD1. The source is a woman aged 30 to 39 with acute or convalescent COVID-19. CDR3 nucleotides: TGTGCCAGCAGCGCCTTGGGTAGCGGGACAGGGGGTAACTATGGCTACACCTTC. Its translation is CASSALGSGTGGNYGYTF.